These 27 T cell receptor beta chains came from one sample sequenced in a study of T-cell reconstitution after alpha-beta-depleted transplantation in children (dated by TCRdb to 2015 to 2016). The meaning of the sample's treatment or condition label: allogeneic hematopoietic cell transplantation with graft depleted of TCRalphabeta T cells and CD19 B cells. Library creation used PCR. Sequencer: Illumina HiSeq 2500. TCR libraries were prepared with molecular barcoding, using unique molecular identifiers to normalize TCRbeta repertoire quantification. Clones were called with MiXCR by TCRdb after fastp trimmed the public reads at Q25, and only in-frame beta chains were retained. Here each entry gathers all rows of one CDR3 protein and keeps the most common genes and DNA. The sample yields under 250,000 distinct CDR3 sequences; approximately 7% were counted once. The top ten hold 5.5% to 6.5% of the sample.

The specimen comprised PBMCs, sampled before TCRalphabeta/CD19-depleted stem cell transplant. The source of these receptors is a boy between 2 and 10 years old with acute lymphoblastic leukemia, due to receive a stem cell transplant.

The table lists this clonotype with many counts. V gene TRBV7-9 combines with J gene TRBJ1-4; maybe TRBD1 (5 bases). Trimming left V 5 bases short and J 3 bases short, with 10 bases between. Germline V gene sequence: CDR1 SEHNR, CDR2 FQNEAQ (reference sequence). The CDR3 contains 14 residues. The CDR3 spells CASSPTDPNEKLFF. The CDR3 coding sequence is TGTGCCAGCAGCCCGACAGACCCTAATGAAAAACTGTTTTTT.

This clonotype was found many times. The junction shows a germline mismatch at one end, possibly a read error. The CDR3 reads CASSPHHKDTQYF. CDR3 coding DNA: TGTGCCAGCAGCCCCCATCATAAAGATACCCAGTACTTC. V gene TRBV7-9 combines with J gene TRBJ2-5; D call uncertain. The CDR3 has 13 residues. Germline-derived CDR1 and CDR2 are SEHNR and FQNEAQ (reference sequence).

This clonotype was detected ten times or more. CDR3 region: CASSGGGNQPQHF. CDR3 in DNA: TGTGCCAGCAGCGGAGGGGGCAATCAGCCCCAGCATTTT. This chain connects TRBV25-1 to TRBJ1-5, with a possible D match to TRBD1 (5 bases). With 6 bases removed from V and 2 bases from J, the gap between germline ends came to 8 bases. The germline V gene encodes CDR1 MGHDK and CDR2 SYGVNS. The CDR3 consists of 13 residues.

J is TRBJ2-7 and V is TRBV28; 10 bases map to TRBD1. This CDR3 region has 15 residues. Germline lookup yields CDR1 MDHEN and CDR2 SYDVKM. Trimming took 6 bases from V and 3 from J; bases not matched to a gene: 8. For the CDR3, the DNA is TGTGCCAGCAGCGGGGGGGGACAGGGGCGCTACGAGCAGTACTTC. Its translation: CASSGGGQGRYEQYF. Drawing the rest from reference TRBV28 and TRBJ2-7, the complete variable domain is DVKVTQSSRYLVKRTGEKVFLECVQDMDHENMFWYRQDPGLGLRLIYFSYDVKMKEKGDIPEGYSVSREKKERFSLILESASTNQTSMYLCASSGGGQGRYEQYFGPGTRLTVT.

V gene TRBV5-1 combines with J gene TRBJ2-1; no reliable D call. The CDR3 sequence is 13 residues long. In germline, CDR1 is SGHRS, CDR2 YFSETQ. With 2 bases removed from V and 10 bases from J, the gap between germline ends came to 13 bases. CDR3 bases: TGCGCCAGCAGCTTCCTGACCCTAGGGGAGCAGTTCTTC. This translates into CASSFLTLGEQFF.

The rearrangement joins TRBV5-5 to TRBJ2-3, with TRBD1 as a possible D gene (6 bases). CDR1 and CDR2 (germline): SGHKS, YYEKEE (reference sequence). The ends were cut back, 1 base at V and 4 bases at J, with 19 bases in the middle. The CDR3 contains 17 residues. The CDR3, as DNA: TGTGCCAGCAGCTTGATACCGACAGGATTAGCCCCAGATACGCAGTATTTT. Residues: CASSLIPTGLAPDTQYF.

The sample holds many counts of this clonotype. The chain links TRBV11-3 to TRBJ2-1; D is ambiguous. The CDR3 contains 14 residues. Deletions cut 3 bases from V and 2 bases from J, with 8 bases between. Germline V gene sequence: CDR1 SGHNT, CDR2 YENEEA. The CDR3 DNA reads as TGTGCCAGCAGCTTTGGCTTAACCTACAATGAGCAGTTCTTC. Amino acids: CASSFGLTYNEQFF.

V is TRBV3-1 and J is TRBJ2-2, with a weak D call TRBD2 (5 bases). Germline loops: CDR1 LGHDT, CDR2 YNNKEL (reference sequence). V was clipped by 1 base and J by 4 bases, with 16 bases between them. The CDR3 length is 17 residues. CDR3 DNA: TGTGCCAGCAGCCAAGGCGTCTCTAGCTCGGGCACCGGGGAGCTGTTTTTT. Translated: CASSQGVSSSGTGELFF.

This clonotype has at least ten counts. This sequence joins TRBV2 and TRBJ1-4; D remains unclear. Trimming removed 4 bases from V and 7 bases from J, with 7 bases in between. From germline, CDR1 is SNHLY and CDR2 FYNNEI. CDR3 length: 12 residues. The CDR3 protein is CASSGASEKLFF. The CDR3, as DNA: TGTGCCAGCAGTGGAGCAAGTGAAAAACTGTTTTTT.

At least ten counts were recorded for this clonotype. J is TRBJ1-1 and V is TRBV4-3; D is perhaps TRBD1 (5 bases). CDR1 and CDR2 from the germline V gene are LGHNA and YSLEER. The CDR3 extends over 14 amino acids. Trimming left V 4 bases short and J 2 bases short, with 11 bases between. CDR3 nucleotides: TGCGCCAGCAGCCGAGAGGGGTCAAACACTGAAGCTTTCTTT. Translating it yields CASSREGSNTEAFF.

The chain uses TRBV5-6 and TRBJ2-2; D is unresolved. Trimming left V 8 bases short and J 6 bases short, with 14 bases between. Germline V gene lookup returns CDR1 SGHDT and CDR2 YYEEEE. The CDR3 runs 13 residues. This CDR3 is CARSPGFPGELFF. CDR3 coding DNA: TGTGCCAGGAGCCCTGGGTTTCCCGGGGAGCTGTTTTTT. The full variable domain, with the rest looked up from reference TRBV5-6 and TRBJ2-2, is DAGVTQSPTHLIKTRGQQVTLRCSPKSGHDTVSWYQQALGQGPQFIFQYYEEEERQRGNFPDRFSGHQFPNYSSELNVNALLLGDSALYLCARSPGFPGELFFGEGSRLTVL.

The chain links TRBV2 to TRBJ1-2; D possibly corresponds to TRBD1 (6 bases). V gave up 8 bases and J gave up 6 bases, with 13 bases separating them. The CDR3 covers 12 residues. The V gene's germline CDR1 is SNHLY and CDR2 FYNNEI. The CDR3 bases are TGTGCCAGCCTCGACAGGTTTAATGGCTACACCTTC. Amino acid sequence: CASLDRFNGYTF.

The chain joins TRBV6-5 to TRBJ1-1; D not resolved. Between the trimmed V and J ends, which lost 2 bases and 3 bases, there was a span of 10 bases. The CDR3 has 14 residues. Germline V gene sequence: CDR1 MNHEY, CDR2 SVGAGI. In DNA, the CDR3 is TGTGCCAGCAGTTACGGGTCCGCGGACACTGAAGCTTTCTTT. Translated: CASSYGSADTEAFF.

Many counts were recorded for this clonotype. This chain's CDR3 is CASNLGQRIPYGYTF. In DNA form, the CDR3 reads TGTGCCAGCAATCTAGGACAGCGGATCCCTTATGGCTACACCTTC. This chain connects TRBV28 to TRBJ1-2, with D possibly being TRBD1 (6 bases). The CDR3 totals 15 residues. Trimming stripped 7 bases from V and 5 bases from J, with 20 bases between. Per germline, CDR1 MDHEN and CDR2 SYDVKM.

The chain has TRBV7-2 and TRBJ1-5; TRBD1 matches at 7 bases. The V gene's germline CDR1 is SGHTA and CDR2 FQGNSA. The CDR3 length is 17 residues. The ends lost 1 base at V and 5 bases at J; junction bases unmatched: 11. CDR3 amino acids: CASSLGLRGIGDQPQHF. The CDR3 region has the DNA TGTGCCAGCAGCTTAGGGCTCAGGGGGATCGGGGATCAGCCCCAGCATTTT.

This clonotype occurred many times. The chain is built from TRBV28 and TRBJ2-7, with 9 positions matching TRBD2. This CDR3 is built from 18 residues. Germline trimming cut 3 bases from V and 4 bases from J; bases unmatched to any gene: 16. Germline CDR1 and CDR2: MDHEN and SYDVKM. CDR3 sequence reads: CASSFGWVAGAADYEQYF. The CDR3 DNA follows: TGTGCCAGCAGTTTTGGGTGGGTAGCGGGGGCGGCGGATTACGAGCAGTACTTC. Full variable domain (remainder filled in from reference TRBV28 and TRBJ2-7): DVKVTQSSRYLVKRTGEKVFLECVQDMDHENMFWYRQDPGLGLRLIYFSYDVKMKEKGDIPEGYSVSREKKERFSLILESASTNQTSMYLCASSFGWVAGAADYEQYFGPGTRLTVT.

This clonotype was detected ten times or more. The rearrangement links TRBV24-1 to TRBJ1-5; the D is unclear. Trimming pared 8 bases from V and 2 bases from J, leaving 9 bases between. Germline V gene sequence: CDR1 KGHDR, CDR2 SFDVKD. This CDR3 comprises 13 residues. The CDR3 DNA follows: TGTGCCACCACGGTTGCGGGCAATCAGCCCCAGCATTTT. Protein sequence: CATTVAGNQPQHF.

Only a few counts were recorded for this clonotype. This sequence joins TRBV20-1 and TRBJ2-7; D not certain. V was pared by 5 bases and J by 6 bases, with 17 bases between. The germline V gene has CDR1 DFQATT and CDR2 SNEGSKA (reference sequence). CDR3 length: 13 amino acids. CDR3 loop: CSALKTRKGEQYF. DNA for the CDR3: TGCAGTGCTCTTAAGACCCGTAAGGGCGAGCAGTACTTC.

This clonotype has a handful of counts. The rearrangement uses TRBV12-3 or TRBV12-4 and TRBJ1-1; D may be TRBD1 (5 bases). V was cut by 8 bases and J by 2 bases, with 12 bases left in between. CDR3 length: 13 residues. The CDR3 DNA follows: TGTGCCAGCGCAACAGGCGGAAACACTGAAGCTTTCTTT. As protein: CASATGGNTEAFF.

The chain combines TRBV20-1 with TRBJ1-2, with TRBD1 matching 7 bases. The germline gives CDR1 DFQATT, CDR2 SNEGSKA (reference sequence). CDR3 size: 13 residues. The J segment lost 3 bases and the V segment lost 3 bases, leaving 4 bases of the junction unmatched. The CDR3 protein is CSASRGTDYGYTF. The CDR3 bases are TGCAGTGCTAGTAGAGGGACAGACTATGGCTACACCTTC.

This clonotype was detected ten times or more. CDR3 in DNA: TGCAGTGCTCCCTCGACTAGCGGGAGTGGTGAGACCCAGTACTTC. Amino acid sequence: CSAPSTSGSGETQYF. The chain uses TRBV20-1 and TRBJ2-5, with 12 bases aligning to TRBD2. The CDR3 has 15 amino acids. CDR1 is DFQATT and CDR2 is SNEGSKA in the germline V gene (reference sequence). After removal of 5 bases from V and 5 bases from J, the junction contained 9 bases not matched to a gene.

This clonotype has a handful of counts. The chain is built from TRBV19 and TRBJ2-7; D gene unclear. CDR3 length: 15 amino acids. The germline V gene encodes CDR1 LNHDA and CDR2 SQIVND (reference sequence). V lost 4 bases and J lost 4, with 17 bases in between. This CDR3 reads CASSTNSGRHYEQYF. The CDR3 DNA reads TGTGCCAGTAGTACAAACTCCGGACGGCATTACGAGCAGTACTTC.

At least ten counts were recorded for this clonotype. The V gene is TRBV4-2, the J gene TRBJ2-1, with 8 bases matching TRBD1. Trimming removed 0 bases from V and 7 bases from J; junction bases left unmatched: 14. Germline loops: CDR1 LGHNA, CDR2 YNFKEQ. This CDR3 comprises 18 residues. The CDR3 DNA is TGTGCCAGCAGCCAAGATCATATGGGGACAGGCCTGCTTAATGAGCAGTTCTTC. As protein: CASSQDHMGTGLLNEQFF.

This clonotype was recorded many times. At one of its ends the junction is not consistent with the germline gene, which may arise from a read error. The chain combines TRBV2 with TRBJ1-1; 7 nucleotides line up with TRBD1. This CDR3 has 13 residues. Per germline, CDR1 SNHLY and CDR2 FYNNEI. For the CDR3, the DNA is TGTGCCAGCAGAGAAGACAGGGCCACTGAAGCTTTCTTT. Protein product: CASREDRATEAFF.

The sample holds many counts of this clonotype. V is TRBV24-1 and J is TRBJ2-1; weak D call: TRBD2 (5 bases). The CDR3 length is 17 residues. Germline loops: CDR1 KGHDR, CDR2 SFDVKD. V lost 1 base to trimming and J lost 1 base, with 13 bases between them. CDR3 in amino acids: CATSDFSRGSSYNEQFF. The CDR3 nucleotides are TGTGCCACCAGTGATTTCTCTCGGGGTTCATCCTACAATGAGCAGTTCTTC.

The J gene is TRBJ2-7, the V gene TRBV20-1, with 11 nucleotides matching TRBD1. Germline assignment: CDR1 DFQATT and CDR2 SNEGSKA (reference sequence). The J segment lost 3 bases and the V segment lost 6 bases, leaving 7 bases of the junction unmatched. The CDR3 runs to 14 residues. CDR3 DNA sequence: TGCAGTGCGTCGGGACAGGGGGATCTCTACGAGCAGTACTTC. It yields the protein CSASGQGDLYEQYF.

This clonotype was counted many times. The CDR3 region is CATSSLAGAVCGELFF. In DNA form, the CDR3 reads TGTGCCACCAGTAGCCTAGCGGGAGCGGTTTGCGGGGAGCTGTTTTTT. This chain joins TRBV24-1 and TRBJ2-2; 10 positions match TRBD2. In germline, CDR1 is KGHDR, CDR2 SFDVKD. The trim removed 6 bases at V and 7 bases at J, leaving 10 bases unmatched. CDR3 length: 16 residues.